Below, 9 T cell receptor beta chains from the same sample are listed, as sequenced in a study of blood T cell repertoires in COVID-19. Clones were read by immunoSEQ multiplex PCR, and TCRdb kept only the in-frame ones, dropping some. This table has 140,000 to 150,000 clones, 87% appearing once. Specimen: peripheral blood. The receptor set was obtained from a man aged 80 or over with acute or convalescent COVID-19.

This clone showed up just once. The chain joins TRBV5-1 to TRBJ2-7; TRBD2 might be the D (6 bases). This CDR3 spans 12 amino acids. V lost 7 bases, J lost 2 bases, and 10 bases lay in between. The germline V gene has CDR1 SGHRS and CDR2 YFSETQ. This CDR3 is CASSRDPYEQYF. The CDR3, as DNA: TGCGCCAGCTCGCGGGACCCCTACGAGCAGTACTTC.

The V call is TRBV19, the J call TRBJ1-2, with TRBD1 matching over 10 bases. Germline loops: CDR1 LNHDA, CDR2 SQIVND (reference sequence). V trimming: 6 bases; J trimming: 4 bases; junction bases outside the gene matches: 2. This CDR3 contains 13 residues. This CDR3 reads CASRGQGTYGYTF. CDR3 in DNA: TGTGCCAGTAGGGGACAGGGGACCTATGGCTACACCTTC.

This clone has a single count. The gene calls are TRBV3-1 (or the pseudogene TRBV3-2) and TRBJ1-6; D perhaps matches TRBD1 (6 bases). Germline V gene data show CDR1 as LGHDT and CDR2 as YNNKEL (reference sequence). The CDR3 contains 14 residues. Trimming removed 6 bases at V and 7 bases at J, with 13 bases between. CDR3 region: CASSQPRGNSPLHF. The CDR3 DNA follows: TGTGCCAGCAGTCAACCTAGGGGGAATTCACCCCTCCACTTT.

This clone was seen only once. This chain joins TRBV28 and TRBJ2-4; tentatively, D is TRBD2 (6 bases). Germline CDR1 reads MDHEN; CDR2 reads SYDVKM. The CDR3 spans 14 residues. The V and J ends lost 4 bases and 9 bases respectively, with 16 bases between them. The DNA of the CDR3 is TGTGCCAGCAGTTCCCGGGGGAGCGTGGGCATTCAGTACTTC. It specifies CASSSRGSVGIQYF.

The rearrangement links TRBV9 to TRBJ2-5; 8 nucleotides line up with TRBD1. The germline CDR1 and CDR2 sequences are SGDLS and YYNGEE. J lost 2 bases, V lost 4 bases, and 7 bases had no gene match. The CDR3 sequence is 15 residues long. CDR3 sequence (DNA): TGTGCCAGCAGCCCCAGTGGGACAGGTCAAGAGACCCAGTACTTC. It specifies CASSPSGTGQETQYF.

V gene TRBV20-1 combines with J gene TRBJ2-4, with 11 bases that match TRBD2. Trimming took 3 bases from V and 6 from J; bases not matched to a gene: 13. Germline V gives CDR1 DFQATT, CDR2 SNEGSKA (reference sequence). The CDR3 length is 17 residues. CDR3 region: CSASVGLAVGPGNIQYF. The CDR3 DNA is TGCAGTGCTAGTGTGGGACTAGCGGTGGGACCGGGAAACATTCAGTACTTC.

This sequence joins TRBV11-1 and TRBJ1-3; 8 bases are shared with TRBD1. CDR1 and CDR2 (germline): SGHAT, FQDESV (reference sequence). J gave up 3 bases and V 4 bases, and 5 bases lay outside the gene matches. This CDR3 has 15 amino acids. The CDR3 DNA follows: TGTGCCAGCAGCTGGGGACAGGAGAATGGAAACACCATATATTTT. Its translation: CASSWGQENGNTIYF.

V and J are TRBV7-8 and TRBJ2-4; no reliable D call. CDR1 and CDR2 from the germline V gene are SGHVS and FQNEAQ. The CDR3 is 11 residues long. Trimming cost V 5 bases and J 9 bases, with 8 bases left between them. The CDR3 here is CASSPDVIQYF. The CDR3 DNA sequence: TGTGCCAGCAGCCCAGATGTCATTCAGTACTTC.

The chain carries TRBV7-8 and TRBJ1-4; D is undetermined. CDR3 length: 13 residues. Germline CDR1 SGHVS, CDR2 FQNEAQ. Trimming pared 7 bases from V and 7 bases from J, leaving 13 bases between. Here the CDR3 reads CASTHGSPEKLFF. The CDR3 DNA reads as TGTGCCAGCACCCACGGGAGCCCTGAAAAACTGTTTTTT.